This T cell receptor (beta chain) was found in a study of blood T cell repertoires in COVID-19. Overall study context: COVID-19 samples, acute and convalescent, were from the United States, Italy and Spain. The cDNA or gDNA used as material had been derived from T cells, B-cell-depleted T cells, or PBMCs.

V was pared by 4 bases and J by 5 bases, with 8 bases between. CDR1 and CDR2 (germline): LGHNA, YSLEER. The CDR3 loop spans 12 amino acids. Original analysis: Amplification of reference gene primers was used by the study to estimate nucleated cell counts. Assay used: immunoSEQ multiplex PCR; TCRdb lists only in-frame clones, some missing. V, J and clone size reflect that table, while D and trimming were determined from the DNA. Of tens of thousands of clones listed, around 91% are singletons. This clonotype was sampled from a woman over 75 with active or convalescent COVID-19. Sequences were obtained from peripheral blood. This chain connects TRBV4-3 to TRBJ2-5; possibly TRBD1 for D (5 bases). The CDR3 DNA is TGCGCCAGCAGCCGCAACAGGGAGACCCAGTACTTC. It specifies CASSRNRETQYF.